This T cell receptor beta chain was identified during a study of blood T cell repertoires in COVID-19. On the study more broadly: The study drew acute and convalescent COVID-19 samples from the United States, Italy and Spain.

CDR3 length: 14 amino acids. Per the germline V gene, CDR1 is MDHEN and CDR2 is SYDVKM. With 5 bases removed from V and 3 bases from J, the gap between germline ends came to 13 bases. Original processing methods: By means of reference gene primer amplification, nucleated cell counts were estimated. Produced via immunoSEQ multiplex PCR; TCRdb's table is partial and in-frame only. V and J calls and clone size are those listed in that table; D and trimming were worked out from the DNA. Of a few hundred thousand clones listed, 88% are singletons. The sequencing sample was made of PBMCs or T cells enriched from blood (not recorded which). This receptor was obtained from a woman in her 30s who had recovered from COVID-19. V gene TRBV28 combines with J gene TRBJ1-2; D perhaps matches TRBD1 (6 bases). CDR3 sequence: CASSMDSAHYGYTF. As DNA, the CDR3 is TGTGCCAGCAGTATGGACAGCGCGCACTATGGCTACACCTTC.